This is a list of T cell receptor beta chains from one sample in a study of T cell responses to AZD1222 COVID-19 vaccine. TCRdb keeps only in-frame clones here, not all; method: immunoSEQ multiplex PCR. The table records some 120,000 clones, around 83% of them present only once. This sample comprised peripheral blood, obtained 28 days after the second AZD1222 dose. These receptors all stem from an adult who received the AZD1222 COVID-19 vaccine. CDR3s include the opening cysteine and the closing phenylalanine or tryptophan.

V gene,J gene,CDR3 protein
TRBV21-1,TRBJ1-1,CASNSGGRNTEAFF
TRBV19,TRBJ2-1,CASSIGRLAGSSYNEQFF
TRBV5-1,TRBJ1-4,CASSPDPQKANEKLFF
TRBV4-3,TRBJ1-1,CASSRRSGETEAFF
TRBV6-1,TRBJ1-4,CASSIDNLGNEKLFF
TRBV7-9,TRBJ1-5,CASGGSDSNQPQHF
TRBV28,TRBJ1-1,CASMQSNFIRGTEAFF
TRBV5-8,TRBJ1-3,CASSSDRGRNTIYF
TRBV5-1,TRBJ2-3,CASSPGLAASTDTQYF
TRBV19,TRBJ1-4,CASSVRGSEKLFF
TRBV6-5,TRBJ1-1,CASSQRHNTEAFF
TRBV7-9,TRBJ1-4,CASSARQGGEEKLFF
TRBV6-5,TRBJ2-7,CASSPTNTYEQYF
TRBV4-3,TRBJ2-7,CASSGTGSYEQYF
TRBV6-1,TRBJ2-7,CASSGARTNYEQYF
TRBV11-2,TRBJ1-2,CASSLGRGSNYGYTF
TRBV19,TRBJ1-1,CASSIASHTEAFF
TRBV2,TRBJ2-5,CASRDPLRTQYF
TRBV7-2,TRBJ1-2,CASSPRDRGTVSHGYTF
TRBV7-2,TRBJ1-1,CASSLRGTTTEAFF
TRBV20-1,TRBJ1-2,CSASRGSSTF
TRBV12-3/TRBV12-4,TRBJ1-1,CASSFSQAIEAFF
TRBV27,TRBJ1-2,CASSLSPAYGYTF
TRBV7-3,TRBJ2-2,CASSFSGGPRTGELFF
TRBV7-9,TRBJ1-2,CASSLATTGGARGYTF
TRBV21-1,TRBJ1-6,CASTPPGQGGSPLHF
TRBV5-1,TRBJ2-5,CASSLALRPGETQYF
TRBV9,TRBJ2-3,CASSVDPRVDTQYF
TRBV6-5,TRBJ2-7,CASRGPGRMYEQYF
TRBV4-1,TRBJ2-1,CASSRGLAGGINEQFF
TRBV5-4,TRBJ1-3,CASSLDETMTIYF
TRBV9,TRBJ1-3,CASSATGQINTIYF
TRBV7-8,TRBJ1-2,CASSLYTGDPYGYTF
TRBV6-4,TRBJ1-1,CASSDSTAASLMNTEAFF
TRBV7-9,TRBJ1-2,CASSPTFTRAYGYTF
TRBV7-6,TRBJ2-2,CASSTREGTRNSNTGELFF
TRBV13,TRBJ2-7,CASSLKVGPYEQYF
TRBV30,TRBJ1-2,CAWSINRQSYGYTF
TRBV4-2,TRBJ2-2,CASSQGGGGNTGELFF
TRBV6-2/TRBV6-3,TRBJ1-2,CASSRPRDNYGYTF
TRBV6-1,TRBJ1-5,CASSGTGNLGNQPQHF
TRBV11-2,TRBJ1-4,CASGFGLGANEKLFF
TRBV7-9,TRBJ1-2,CASSLGGEFDGYTF
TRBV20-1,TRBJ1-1,CSASLHMNTEAFF
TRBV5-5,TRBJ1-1,CASWTATEAFF
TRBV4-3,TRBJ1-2,CASSQDTGGGYGYTF
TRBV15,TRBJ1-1,CATSDQGNTEAFF
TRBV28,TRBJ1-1,CASTRQGGNTEAFF
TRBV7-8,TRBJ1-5,CASSPGRWGNSNQPQHF
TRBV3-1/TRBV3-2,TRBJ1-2,CASSQLGGSNYGYTF